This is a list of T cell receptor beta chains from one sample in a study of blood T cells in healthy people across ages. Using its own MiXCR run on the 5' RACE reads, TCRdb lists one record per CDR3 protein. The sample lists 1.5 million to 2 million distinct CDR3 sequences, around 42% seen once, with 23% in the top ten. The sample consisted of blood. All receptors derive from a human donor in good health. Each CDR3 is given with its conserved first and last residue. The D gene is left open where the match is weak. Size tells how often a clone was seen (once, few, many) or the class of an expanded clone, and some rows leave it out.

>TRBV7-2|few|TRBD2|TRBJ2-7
TGTGCCAGCAGCTTCCGCTCGGGACTAGCGGAGCAGTACTTC
CASSFRSGLAEQYF
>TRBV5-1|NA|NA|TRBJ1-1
TGCGCCAGCAGCTTGAATATCCCGGGACCGAACACTGAAGCTTTCTTT
CASSLNIPGPNTEAFF
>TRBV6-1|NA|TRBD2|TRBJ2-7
TGTGCCAGCAGTGTGGCTAGCGGTTACGAGCAGTACTTC
CASSVASGYEQYF
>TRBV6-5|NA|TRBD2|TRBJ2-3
TGTGCCAGCAGTATACGACTAGCGGGGGAGGGAGAGACCCAGTATTTT
CASSIRLAGEGETQYF
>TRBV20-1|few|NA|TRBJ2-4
TGCAGTGCAAAACCCCCGACACAGCTAGCCAAAAACATTCAGTACTTC
CSAKPPTQLAKNIQYF
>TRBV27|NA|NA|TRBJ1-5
TGTGCCAGCACCACCGGAGGGGAAGATCAGCCCCAGCATTTT
CASTTGGEDQPQHF
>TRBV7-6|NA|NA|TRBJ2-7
TGTGCCAGCAGCTTGGGTGTTGGGGGAGGTGACGAGCAGTACTTC
CASSLGVGGGDEQYF
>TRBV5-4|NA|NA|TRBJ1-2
TGTGCCAGCAGCTCCCCCGATTATGGCTACACCTTC
CASSSPDYGYTF
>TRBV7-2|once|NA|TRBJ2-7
TGTGCCAGCAGCTTAGTGAGAGAGGTGTCCGAGCAGTACTTC
CASSLVREVSEQYF
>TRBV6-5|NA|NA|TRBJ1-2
TGTGCCAGCAGAAAAGGACAGCCGTATGGCTACACCTTC
CASRKGQPYGYTF
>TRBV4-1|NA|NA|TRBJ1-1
TGCGCCAGCAGCCAAGATCTCTGGGGGGAGGACACTGAAGCTTTCTTT
CASSQDLWGEDTEAFF
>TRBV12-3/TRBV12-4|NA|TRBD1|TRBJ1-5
TGTGCCAGCAGTTTAGCGGGACAGAGCAATCAGCCCCAGCATTTT
CASSLAGQSNQPQHF
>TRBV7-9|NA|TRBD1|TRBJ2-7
TGTGCCGCCGGGACAGCGAGGAGCGAGCAGTACTTC
CAAGTARSEQYF
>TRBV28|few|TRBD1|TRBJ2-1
TGTGCCAGCACATCCCCGGGAACTTGGGACAGCAATGAGCAGTTCTTC
CASTSPGTWDSNEQFF
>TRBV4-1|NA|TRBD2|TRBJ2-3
TGCGCCAGCAGCCACCGGACTAGCGGGGCTCGGGGAGATACGCAGTATTTT
CASSHRTSGARGDTQYF
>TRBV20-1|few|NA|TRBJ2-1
TGCAGTGCTAGTAGGGCGAGTGGATTCGATGAGCAGTTCTTC
CSASRASGFDEQFF
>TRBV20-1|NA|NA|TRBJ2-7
TGCAGTGGAGGGCCTTTCTCCTACGAGCAGTACTTC
CSGGPFSYEQYF
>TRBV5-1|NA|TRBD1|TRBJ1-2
TGCGCCAGCAGCGAGACAGGGGGTACTGGTGGCTACACCTTC
CASSETGGTGGYTF
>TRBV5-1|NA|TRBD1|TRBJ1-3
TGCGCCAGCAGCTTGCGGGACAGCCGTGCCAACACCATATATTTT
CASSLRDSRANTIYF
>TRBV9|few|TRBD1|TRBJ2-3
TGTGCCAGCAGCGTAGCAGGGGGCGAGTCGGATACGCAGTATTTT
CASSVAGGESDTQYF
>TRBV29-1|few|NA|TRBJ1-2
TGCAGCGGTAACTCTAACTATGGCTACACCTTC
CSGNSNYGYTF
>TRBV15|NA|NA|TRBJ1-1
TGTGCCACCAGCAGAGCTCCGGCCACTGAAGCTTTCTTT
CATSRAPATEAFF